The 29 T cell receptor beta chains presented below share a single source sample, sequenced in a study of T cell repertoires in cytomegalovirus infection. TCRdb reanalysed the reads using MiXCR and keeps one entry per CDR3 protein. The sample has 290,000 or so distinct CDR3 sequences, about a tenth seen once. The sample was PBMCs. The receptor source for this set is a human donor in good health (CMV status not recorded). Some clones in this sample may be carry-over from other donors' samples.

This clonotype was picked up many times. The rearrangement uses TRBV6-6 and TRBJ1-2, with 8 bases fitting TRBD1. The CDR3 runs to 13 residues. After removal of 5 bases from V and 8 bases from J, the junction contained 7 bases not matched to a gene. Germline V gives CDR1 MNHNY, CDR2 SVGAGI (reference sequence). The CDR3 DNA is TGTGCCAGCAGTCCTCTGGACAGGGAAGGCTACACCTTC. This translates into CASSPLDREGYTF.

This clonotype was found many times. The chain employs TRBV10-2 and TRBJ2-1; D is possibly TRBD2 (5 bases). Trimming cost V 6 bases and J 8 bases, with 17 bases left between them. CDR3 size: 14 residues. Germline CDR1 reads WSHSY; CDR2 reads SAAADI. CDR3 residues: CASSRSWTDYEQFF. DNA of the CDR3: TGCGCCAGCAGCAGGAGTTGGACTGATTATGAGCAGTTCTTC.

This clonotype appeared a few times. The chain has TRBV29-1 and TRBJ1-5; D is perhaps TRBD1 (5 bases). Germline lookup yields CDR1 SQVTM and CDR2 ANQGSEA. The CDR3 has 12 residues. Trimming shortened V by 8 bases and J by 5 bases, and 13 bases separated the two germline ends. CDR3 sequence (DNA): TGCAGCCCACCAGGGACCCATCAGCCCCAGCATTTT. Translated, it gives CSPPGTHQPQHF.

This clonotype was recorded many times. V gene TRBV7-2 combines with J gene TRBJ2-5; 7 nucleotides align to TRBD2. The CDR3 has 13 amino acids. V lost 7 bases, J lost 2 bases, and 4 bases stayed unmatched. CDR1 is SGHTA, CDR2 FQGNSA, per germline. In nucleotides, the CDR3 is TGTGCCAGCACCACGGGACTACAAGAGACCCAGTACTTC. It is translated as CASTTGLQETQYF.

At least ten counts were recorded for this clonotype. The chain employs TRBV20-1 and TRBJ1-5; D remains unclear. The CDR3 is made up of 13 amino acids. CDR1 is DFQATT and CDR2 is SNEGSKA in the germline V gene (reference sequence). Between the trimmed V and J ends, which lost 4 bases and 4 bases, there was a span of 11 bases. The CDR3 sequence is CSATIRVNQPQHF. The CDR3 DNA follows: TGCAGTGCTACGATAAGAGTAAATCAGCCCCAGCATTTT.

The V and J genes are TRBV24-1 and TRBJ1-1, with 10 bases fitting TRBD1. Trimming cost V 9 bases and J 5 bases; bases outside gene matches: 2. The CDR3 is made up of 12 amino acids. Germline V gene data show CDR1 as KGHDR and CDR2 as SFDVKD. The CDR3 here is CATVGQGTEAFF. CDR3 bases: TGTGCCACCGTGGGACAGGGGACTGAAGCTTTCTTT.

This clonotype was observed at least ten times. This chain links TRBV7-2 with TRBJ2-7; 7 nucleotides align to TRBD1. Germline V gene lookup returns CDR1 SGHTA and CDR2 FQGNSA. The trim removed 5 bases at V and 3 bases at J, leaving 7 bases unmatched. This CDR3 contains 14 residues. Here the CDR3 reads CASSQSGQYYEQYV. Here the CDR3 DNA reads TGTGCCAGCAGCCAATCGGGACAGTACTACGAGCAGTACGTC.

This clonotype came up many times. The V gene is TRBV29-1, the J gene TRBJ2-4; a weak D match, TRBD1 (6 bases). The CDR3 sequence is 13 residues long. CDR1 and CDR2 (germline): SQVTM, ANQGSEA. V shed 3 bases and J shed 1 base, with 7 bases lying between them. As DNA, the CDR3 is TGCAGCGTTGAGGGGGCGGCCAAAAACATTCAGTACTTC. It specifies CSVEGAAKNIQYF.

The chain couples TRBV20-1 to TRBJ1-1, with 8 bases aligning to TRBD1. Looked up from germline, CDR1 is DFQATT and CDR2 is SNEGSKA (reference sequence). This CDR3 spans 14 amino acids. J was trimmed by 0 bases and V by 4 bases; bases with no gene match: 4. In DNA, the CDR3 is TGCAGTGCTACCCTGGACAGGGTGAACACTGAAGCTTTCTTT. Translation: CSATLDRVNTEAFF.

This clonotype occurred many times. The chain has TRBV7-8 and TRBJ1-5, with D possibly TRBD1 on 6 matching bases. CDR1 is SGHVS and CDR2 is FQNEAQ in the germline V gene. The V gene lost 2 bases and the J gene lost 3 bases, with 11 bases spanning the gap. This CDR3 comprises 15 residues. CDR3 loop: CASSLPGQPNQPQHF. CDR3 DNA sequence: TGTGCCAGCAGCTTACCAGGACAGCCCAATCAGCCCCAGCATTTT.

This clonotype was observed at least ten times. The V call is TRBV20-1, the J call TRBJ1-5; D is possibly TRBD1 (5 bases). The germline V gene has CDR1 DFQATT and CDR2 SNEGSKA (reference sequence). The germline V and J ends were trimmed by 6 bases and 2 bases, with 17 bases remaining between them. This CDR3 is built from 15 residues. In DNA form, the CDR3 reads TGCAGTGCACCCCGGGACCCCGCAGGCAATCAGCCCCAGCATTTT. This sequence encodes CSAPRDPAGNQPQHF.

This clonotype was observed many times. The chain uses TRBV7-8 and TRBJ2-2; 13 nucleotides line up with TRBD2. CDR1 is SGHVS, CDR2 FQNEAQ, per germline. V lost 2 bases, J lost 3 bases, and 6 bases stayed unmatched. The CDR3 totals 18 residues. In DNA, the CDR3 is TGTGCCAGCAGCTTACGGGGACTAGCGGGGTCCCACACCGGGGAGCTGTTTTTT. Translating it yields CASSLRGLAGSHTGELFF.

The rearrangement joins TRBV29-1 to TRBJ1-1; 9 positions agree with TRBD1. The CDR3 has 14 residues. J gave up 5 bases and V 5 bases, and 9 bases lay outside the gene matches. The V gene's germline CDR1 is SQVTM and CDR2 ANQGSEA. CDR3 region: CSVRDRAGVTEAFF. CDR3 nucleotide sequence: TGCAGCGTTCGGGACAGGGCCGGGGTAACTGAAGCTTTCTTT.

This sequence joins TRBV4-2 and TRBJ2-5; 8 bases line up with TRBD1. V was pared by 2 bases and J by 1 base, with 3 bases of the junction left unmatched. The V gene's germline CDR1 is LGHNA and CDR2 YNFKEQ. The CDR3 covers 15 residues. CDR3 coding DNA: TGTGCCAGCAGCCAACTGGGACAGGTCCAAGAGACCCAGTACTTC. Its translation: CASSQLGQVQETQYF.

This clonotype was counted ten times or more. V usage is TRBV28 and J usage is TRBJ1-1, with D possibly TRBD1 on 5 matching bases. This CDR3 spans 15 amino acids. The V end was cut by 6 bases, the J end by 5 bases, with 19 bases between. CDR1 MDHEN and CDR2 SYDVKM come from the germline V gene. CDR3 nucleotide sequence: TGTGCCAGCAGACTTACGTGGCAGTGGGGGACTGAAGCTTTCTTT. It is translated as CASRLTWQWGTEAFF.

This clonotype has a count of ten or more. V and J are TRBV6-2 or TRBV6-3 and TRBJ2-7, with 9 bases lining up with TRBD1. The length of the CDR3 is 13 residues. Trimming cost V 4 bases and J 6 bases; bases outside gene matches: 4. Germline assignment: CDR1 MNHEY and CDR2 SVGEGT. The CDR3 spells CASSWGTGLEQYV. CDR3 bases: TGTGCCAGCAGTTGGGGGACAGGGCTCGAGCAGTACGTC.

This clonotype came up a few times. The CDR3 protein is CASSYSSGGGLVYTQYF. CDR3 DNA: TGTGCCAGCAGTTACTCGTCTGGGGGGGGTTTGGTATATACGCAGTATTTT. V usage is TRBV6-5 and J usage is TRBJ2-3, with 7 bases identical to TRBD2. V was pared by 0 bases and J by 7 bases, with 13 bases of the junction left unmatched. Germline loops: CDR1 MNHEY, CDR2 SVGAGI. The CDR3 runs to 17 residues.

The sample holds many counts of this clonotype. The gene calls are TRBV6-2 or TRBV6-3 and TRBJ2-7; maybe TRBD2 (5 bases). The V gene's germline CDR1 is MNHEY and CDR2 SVGEGT. This CDR3 is built from 13 residues. Trimming cost V 8 bases and J 3 bases, with 14 bases left between them. The DNA for the CDR3 is TGTGCCAGCGGGGTGACGGGGTTCTACGAGCAGTACGTC. This encodes CASGVTGFYEQYV.

The genes are TRBV5-6 and TRBJ1-2; 8 bases align to TRBD1. Trimming cost V 0 bases and J 8 bases; bases outside gene matches: 6. Germline V gives CDR1 SGHDT, CDR2 YYEEEE. The CDR3 is made up of 14 amino acids. The CDR3 region has the DNA TGTGCCAGCAGCTTGGTACAGGGGGGTATGGGCTACACCTTC. It encodes CASSLVQGGMGYTF.

The rearrangement uses TRBV4-2 and TRBJ2-5, with 7 bases lining up with TRBD1. J lost 1 base, V lost 3 bases, and 2 bases had no gene match. The CDR3 has 14 residues. Germline V gene lookup returns CDR1 LGHNA and CDR2 YNFKEQ. The CDR3 DNA reads TGTGCCAGCAGCCAGGCAGGGGGCCAAGAGACCCAGTACTTC. Its protein product is CASSQAGGQETQYF.

This clonotype has ten or more counts. The chain couples TRBV7-2 to TRBJ2-4; D is unresolved. The germline V gene encodes CDR1 SGHTA and CDR2 FQGNSA. V lost 2 bases, J lost 4 bases, and 9 bases lay in between. This CDR3 is built from 14 residues. CDR3 residues: CASSLRQDKNIQYF. The CDR3 DNA is TGTGCCAGCAGCTTAAGGCAGGATAAAAACATTCAGTACTTC. The whole variable domain, filled in from reference TRBV7-2 and TRBJ2-4, reads GAGVSQSPSNKVTEKGKDVELRCDPISGHTALYWYRQSLGQGLEFLIYFQGNSAPDKSGLPSDRFSAERTGGSVSTLTIQRTQQEDSAVYLCASSLRQDKNIQYFGAGTRLSVL.

This clonotype appeared many times. The chain has TRBV28 and TRBJ2-7; the match to TRBD2 covers 10 bases. With V trimmed by 5 bases and J by 5 bases, 12 bases remained unmatched. Per germline, CDR1 MDHEN and CDR2 SYDVKM. This CDR3 comprises 16 residues. CDR3 sequence reads: CASSPEGSGGENEQYV. DNA for the CDR3: TGTGCCAGCAGTCCAGAAGGGAGCGGGGGGGAAAACGAGCAGTACGTC.

This clonotype has more than one count but fewer than ten. CDR3 nucleotides: TGTGCCAGCAGCTTCGCCGGACGGTTCGCGAACACCGGGGAGCTGTTTTTT. This translates into CASSFAGRFANTGELFF. The V and J genes are TRBV7-9 and TRBJ2-2; D unclear. The V gene's germline CDR1 is SEHNR and CDR2 FQNEAQ (reference sequence). CDR3 size: 17 residues. Trimming pared 3 bases from V and 0 bases from J, leaving 14 bases between.

The sample holds a few counts of this clonotype. The V and J genes are TRBV20-1 and TRBJ2-4; 8 nucleotides line up with TRBD2. V lost 3 bases, J lost 4 bases, and 8 bases stayed unmatched. The CDR3 has 15 residues. Germline assignment: CDR1 DFQATT and CDR2 SNEGSKA (reference sequence). The CDR3 DNA follows: TGCAGTGCTAGTCGCCCAGCGGGGGAAAAAAACATTCAGTACTTC. Translating gives CSASRPAGEKNIQYF.

The rearrangement links TRBV27 to TRBJ1-5; no definite D call. Germline V gene sequence: CDR1 MNHEY, CDR2 SMNVEV (reference sequence). The CDR3 consists of 15 residues. V lost 5 bases and J lost 0, with 11 bases in between. For the CDR3, the DNA is TGTGCCAGCAGTACACAGCAGTATAGCAATCAGCCCCAGCATTTT. Translating gives CASSTQQYSNQPQHF.

This clonotype was detected a few times. The genes are TRBV7-9 and TRBJ2-5; TRBD1 matches at 9 bases. J lost 5 bases, V lost 1 base, and 8 bases had no gene match. In germline, CDR1 is SEHNR, CDR2 FQNEAQ (reference sequence). This CDR3 spans 16 amino acids. The chain's CDR3 is CASSLGNRGRKETQYF. CDR3 DNA: TGTGCCAGCAGCTTAGGGAACAGGGGGCGGAAGGAGACCCAGTACTTC.

In its sample, this clonotype was seen a few times. V and J are TRBV29-1 and TRBJ2-1; D is undetermined. This CDR3 is 12 amino acids long. From germline, CDR1 is SQVTM and CDR2 ANQGSEA. V gave up 3 bases and J gave up 7 bases, with 10 bases separating them. CDR3 protein: CSVDRYGNEQFF. Written as DNA, the CDR3 is TGCAGCGTTGACCGGTACGGTAATGAGCAGTTCTTC.

Ten or more counts support this clonotype. The chain recombines TRBV5-4 with TRBJ1-1; D is uncertain. The CDR3 spans 14 residues. Germline CDR1 reads SGHNT; CDR2 reads YYREEE (reference sequence). V shed 4 bases and J shed 1 base, with 11 bases lying between them. CDR3 DNA: TGTGCCAGCAGCGCGGTAAAAGGGAACACTGAAGCTTTCTTT. This translates into CASSAVKGNTEAFF.

The table lists this clonotype with a few counts. The chain joins TRBV10-3 to TRBJ2-2; TRBD2 matches 9 bases. This CDR3 region has 14 residues. CDR1 and CDR2 from the germline V gene are ENHRY and SYGVKD. V gave up 6 bases and J gave up 3 bases; unmatched junction bases: 2. CDR3 region: CAIRRTSDTGELFF. For the CDR3, the DNA is TGTGCCATCAGAAGGACTAGCGACACCGGGGAGCTGTTTTTT.